These 21 T cell receptor beta chains were all obtained from the same sample, sequenced in a study of OX40 agonist ivuxolimab in advanced cancers. TCRdb's table, derived via immunoSEQ multiplex PCR, lists solely in-frame clones and lacks some. The sample holds some 64,000 clones, roughly four fifths seen once. The sequencing here drew on CD4+ or CD8+ T cells sorted from blood, taken in a trial of the OX40 agonist ivuxolimab. These receptors were taken from an adult with an advanced solid tumor such as melanoma, head and neck, liver or kidney cancer.

This clone was seen more than once but under ten times. The chain has TRBV18 and TRBJ2-3, with D unclear. Germline V gene data show CDR1 as KGHSH and CDR2 as LQKENI. V was trimmed by 5 bases and J by 2 bases, leaving 5 bases between them. The CDR3 covers 12 residues. As DNA, the CDR3 is TGTGCCAGCTCATCCGACACAGATACGCAGTATTTT. This codes for CASSSDTDTQYF.

J is TRBJ2-7 and V is TRBV18; D may be TRBD1 (5 bases). CDR3 length: 13 amino acids. Per the germline V gene, CDR1 is KGHSH and CDR2 is LQKENI. The V end lost 3 bases, the J end lost 2 bases, and 8 bases lay between the germline ends. In DNA, the CDR3 is TGTGCCAGCTCACCGAGCAGGGCCTACGAGCAGTACTTC. As protein: CASSPSRAYEQYF.

The count of this clone is one. V usage is TRBV4-1 and J usage is TRBJ1-4; possible D gene TRBD1, 5 bases. The V end lost 3 bases, the J end lost 0 bases, and 8 bases lay between the germline ends. This CDR3 contains 15 residues. Germline CDR1 is MGHRA and CDR2 is YSYEKL. CDR3 nucleotide sequence: TGCGCCAGCAGCCAGACAGCCGCAACTAATGAAAAACTGTTTTTT. Encoded protein: CASSQTAATNEKLFF.

The V gene is TRBV5-4, the J gene TRBJ1-1, with TRBD1 as a possible D gene (6 bases). V lost 0 bases to trimming and J lost 6 bases, with 12 bases between them. Germline V gene lookup returns CDR1 SGHNT and CDR2 YYREEE (reference sequence). CDR3 size: 14 residues. The CDR3 region has the DNA TGTGCCAGCAGCTTGGGCGGGGGGCGGCCTGAAGCTTTCTTT. Protein sequence: CASSLGGGRPEAFF.

V usage is TRBV7-2 and J usage is TRBJ2-1; D is perhaps TRBD2 (5 bases). CDR3 length equals 17 residues. Germline CDR1 and CDR2: SGHTA and FQGNSA. The V end was cut by 0 bases, the J end by 8 bases, with 20 bases between. The CDR3 sequence is CASSLAVTQRPWHEQFF. DNA for the CDR3: TGTGCCAGCAGCTTAGCGGTGACCCAGCGGCCATGGCATGAGCAGTTCTTC.

J is TRBJ1-1 and V is TRBV5-1; D not resolved. The CDR3 sequence is 13 residues long. Looked up from germline, CDR1 is SGHRS and CDR2 is YFSETQ. Trimming took 0 bases from V and 3 from J, leaving 6 bases between them. CDR3 nucleotides: TGCGCCAGCAGCTTGGAGGCGGACACTGAAGCTTTCTTT. Encoded protein: CASSLEADTEAFF. Variable domain in full (rest from reference TRBV5-1 and TRBJ1-1): KAGVTQTPRYLIKTRGQQVTLSCSPISGHRSVSWYQQTPGQGLQFLFEYFSETQRNKGNFPGRFSGRQFSNSRSEMNVSTLELGDSALYLCASSLEADTEAFFGQGTRLTVV.

The gene calls are TRBV13 and TRBJ1-6, with D uncertain. The germline V gene has CDR1 PRHDT and CDR2 FYEKMQ (reference sequence). The CDR3 has 14 amino acids. Between the trimmed V and J ends, which lost 7 bases and 1 base, there was a span of 8 bases. The CDR3 region has the DNA TGTGCCAGCACCCCCAAGTCCTATAATTCACCCCTCCACTTT. It codes for CASTPKSYNSPLHF.

CDR3 sequence (DNA): TGCGCCAGCAGCTTGGTCGAGACAGGGGATATCTACGAGCAGTACTTC. This gives the protein CASSLVETGDIYEQYF. V is TRBV5-1 and J is TRBJ2-7, with 8 positions matching TRBD1. Germline V gene data show CDR1 as SGHRS and CDR2 as YFSETQ. The CDR3 covers 16 residues. Trimming took 0 bases from V and 3 from J; bases not matched to a gene: 8.

J is TRBJ2-1 and V is TRBV7-8; 8 bases are shared with TRBD1. After removal of 5 bases from V and 5 bases from J, the junction contained 11 bases not matched to a gene. Germline CDR1 and CDR2: SGHVS and FQNEAQ. CDR3 length: 16 amino acids. The CDR3 sequence: CASSPRQGNGDNEQFF. Here the CDR3 DNA reads TGTGCCAGCAGCCCCCGACAGGGGAATGGCGACAATGAGCAGTTCTTC.

The rearrangement uses TRBV28 and TRBJ1-1; D gene uncertain. This CDR3 has 15 residues. Germline lookup yields CDR1 MDHEN and CDR2 SYDVKM. Trimming stripped 6 bases from V and 2 bases from J, with 16 bases between. The CDR3 coding sequence is TGTGCCAGCAGCCCCCAAACTATCTTCAACACTGAAGCTTTCTTT. It specifies CASSPQTIFNTEAFF.

DNA for the CDR3: TGTGCCAGCAGTCTCGACAGATTCTACGAGCAGTACTTC. Translating gives CASSLDRFYEQYF. The chain is built from TRBV2 and TRBJ2-7; TRBD1 might be the D (5 bases). With 5 bases removed from V and 3 bases from J, the gap between germline ends came to 11 bases. This CDR3 comprises 13 residues. Per the germline V gene, CDR1 is SNHLY and CDR2 is FYNNEI.

The chain uses TRBV7-2 and TRBJ2-1; 13 bases are shared with TRBD2. This CDR3 contains 15 residues. The V and J ends lost 0 bases and 7 bases, in that order; junction bases with no gene match: 0. Per germline, CDR1 SGHTA and CDR2 FQGNSA. CDR3 in amino acids: CASSLALAGGNEQFF. The CDR3 bases are TGTGCCAGCAGCTTAGCACTAGCGGGAGGGAATGAGCAGTTCTTC. Combining the CDR3 with reference TRBV7-2 and TRBJ2-1 gives the whole variable domain GAGVSQSPSNKVTEKGKDVELRCDPISGHTALYWYRQSLGQGLEFLIYFQGNSAPDKSGLPSDRFSAERTGGSVSTLTIQRTQQEDSAVYLCASSLALAGGNEQFFGPGTRLTVL.

J is TRBJ1-2 and V is TRBV5-4, with TRBD1 matching 10 bases. The germline gives CDR1 SGHNT, CDR2 YYREEE (reference sequence). With V trimmed by 4 bases and J by 4 bases, 4 bases remained unmatched. The CDR3 consists of 14 residues. In DNA form, the CDR3 reads TGTGCCAGCAGCCAGACAGGGGGCGGCTATGGCTACACCTTC. This gives the protein CASSQTGGGYGYTF.

Concerning this clone itself: At one boundary the junction diverges from the germline segment, which might be a read error. The same CDR3 is also encoded by other DNA sequences in this sample. The gene calls are TRBV5-1 and TRBJ2-7; D possibly corresponds to TRBD2 (6 bases). The CDR3 consists of 11 residues. Per the germline V gene, CDR1 is SGHRS and CDR2 is YFSETQ. The CDR3 DNA follows: TGTGCCAGCAGCTTGGCGGGGGAGCAGTACTTC. Its translation: CASSLAGEQYF.

The gene calls are TRBV7-8 and TRBJ2-7; 9 bases agree with TRBD1. Germline CDR1 is SGHVS and CDR2 is FQNEAQ. The CDR3 totals 16 residues. The ends lost 3 bases at V and 1 base at J; junction bases unmatched: 7. The CDR3 region is CASSFPGQGSSYEQYF. In nucleotides, the CDR3 is TGTGCCAGCAGCTTCCCTGGACAGGGGTCGTCCTACGAGCAGTACTTC. Variable domain in full (rest from reference TRBV7-8 and TRBJ2-7): GAGVSQSPRYKVAKRGQDVALRCDPISGHVSLFWYQQALGQGPEFLTYFQNEAQLDKSGLPSDRFFAERPEGSVSTLKIQRTQQEDSAVYLCASSFPGQGSSYEQYFGPGTRLTVT.

V and J are TRBV2 and TRBJ2-7; possible D gene TRBD1, 6 bases. The CDR3 contains 14 residues. Per germline, CDR1 SNHLY and CDR2 FYNNEI. V was trimmed by 5 bases and J by 4 bases, leaving 15 bases between them. The CDR3 sequence is CASSSADGQYEQYF. The DNA of the CDR3 is TGTGCCAGCAGTTCAGCTGACGGACAGTACGAGCAGTACTTC.

The V and J genes are TRBV11-2 and TRBJ2-2, with D perhaps matching TRBD1 or TRBD2 (5 bases each). The germline gives CDR1 SGHAT, CDR2 FQNNGV. This CDR3 is 17 amino acids long. V was trimmed by 6 bases and J by 1 base, leaving 18 bases between them. CDR3 loop: CASRRIRDPLNTGELFF. CDR3 DNA: TGTGCCAGCAGGAGAATCCGGGACCCATTGAACACCGGGGAGCTGTTTTTT.

The J gene is TRBJ1-2, the V gene TRBV28; D remains ambiguous. CDR1 and CDR2 from the germline V gene are MDHEN and SYDVKM. The CDR3 sequence is 14 residues long. The V and J ends lost 2 bases and 3 bases respectively, with 10 bases between them. The CDR3 loop reads CASSLRRGHYGYTF. The CDR3 DNA is TGTGCCAGCAGTTTAAGAAGAGGGCACTATGGCTACACCTTC.

The chain employs TRBV7-2 and TRBJ2-3; D ambiguous. Trimming cost V 2 bases and J 0 bases, with 12 bases left between them. Germline V gives CDR1 SGHTA, CDR2 FQGNSA. This CDR3 contains 16 residues. The CDR3 protein is CASSLPPDQSTDTQYF. The DNA for the CDR3 is TGTGCCAGCAGCTTACCTCCAGACCAAAGCACAGATACGCAGTATTTT. Full variable domain (missing parts from reference TRBV7-2 and TRBJ2-3): GAGVSQSPSNKVTEKGKDVELRCDPISGHTALYWYRQSLGQGLEFLIYFQGNSAPDKSGLPSDRFSAERTGGSVSTLTIQRTQQEDSAVYLCASSLPPDQSTDTQYFGPGTRLTVL.

The chain carries TRBV30 and TRBJ1-5; TRBD1 matches 9 bases. Germline V lookup: CDR1 GTSNPN, CDR2 SVGIG (reference sequence). V was pared by 5 bases and J by 3 bases, with 11 bases of the junction left unmatched. The CDR3 has 16 amino acids. CDR3 sequence reads: CAWSRGTGKYNQPQHF. The CDR3 region has the DNA TGTGCCTGGTCCCGTGGGACAGGGAAATACAATCAGCCCCAGCATTTT. The full variable domain, in which reference TRBV30 and TRBJ1-5 provide the parts outside the CDR3, is SQTIHQWPATLVQPVGSPLSLECTVEGTSNPNLYWYRQAAGRGLQLLFYSVGIGQISSEVPQNLSASRPQDRQFILSSKKLLLSDSGFYLCAWSRGTGKYNQPQHFGDGTRLSIL.

The J gene is TRBJ2-3, the V gene TRBV6-6; the D gene is possibly TRBD2 (5 bases). CDR3 length: 14 residues. Trimming left V 10 bases short and J 0 bases short, with 14 bases between. In germline, CDR1 is MNHNY, CDR2 SVGAGI (reference sequence). CDR3 residues: CATHRGSSTDTQYF. As DNA, the CDR3 is TGTGCCACCCATCGGGGATCTAGCACAGATACGCAGTATTTT.